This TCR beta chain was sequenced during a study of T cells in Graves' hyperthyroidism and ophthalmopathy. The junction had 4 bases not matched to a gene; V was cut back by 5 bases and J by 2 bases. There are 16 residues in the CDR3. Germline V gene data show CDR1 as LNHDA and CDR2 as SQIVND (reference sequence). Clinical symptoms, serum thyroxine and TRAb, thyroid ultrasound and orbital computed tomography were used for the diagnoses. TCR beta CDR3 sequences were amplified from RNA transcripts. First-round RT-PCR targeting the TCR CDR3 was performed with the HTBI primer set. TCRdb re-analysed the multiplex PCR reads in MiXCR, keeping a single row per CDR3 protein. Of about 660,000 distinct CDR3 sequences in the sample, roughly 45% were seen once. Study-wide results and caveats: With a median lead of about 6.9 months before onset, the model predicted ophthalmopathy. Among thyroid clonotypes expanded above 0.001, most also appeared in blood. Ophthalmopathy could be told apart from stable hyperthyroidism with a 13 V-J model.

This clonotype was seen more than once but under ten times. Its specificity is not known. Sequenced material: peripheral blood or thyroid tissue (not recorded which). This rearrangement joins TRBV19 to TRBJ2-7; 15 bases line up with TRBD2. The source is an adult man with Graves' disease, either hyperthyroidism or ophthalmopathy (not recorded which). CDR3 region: CASSPRTSGRAYEQYF. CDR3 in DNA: TGTGCCAGTAGTCCCCGGACTAGCGGGAGGGCCTACGAGCAGTACTTC.